These T cell receptor beta chains were read from a single sample in a study of beta chain features in type 1 diabetes. The assay was immunoSEQ multiplex PCR, and TCRdb's table has in-frame clones only and misses some. The sample lists a few hundred thousand clones; around an eighth were seen once. The sequencing sample was made of naive CD4+ T cells from blood. The receptors here all came from a woman under 30 with type 1 diabetes. The CDR3 runs from the conserved cysteine through the conserved F or W. The size entry is marked missing in some rows and otherwise reads once, few, many or a size class.

clone_size v_call cdr3_aa
few TRBV5-1 CASSVDRNTEAFF
few TRBV7-2 CASSLAYGYTF
NA TRBV2 CASSGGGSSYNEQFF
few TRBV18 CASSPGSPRVLGELFF
few TRBV5-1 CASSLGSTSGRFHTDTQYF
NA TRBV7-2 CASSHPGRLTEAFF
NA TRBV28 CASSSGGLTGELFF
few TRBV9 CASKGTGDEQFF
NA TRBV11-2 CASSPQRANVLTF
few TRBV27 CASSRLVSDEQYF
few TRBV7-9 CASSPKTSLTGELFF
few TRBV4-1 CASSPPAERGKQFF
few TRBV29-1 CSVEVWGQGRNEQFF
NA TRBV30 CAWSLRRERSYEQYF
few TRBV30 CAWSESTEAFF
few TRBV19 CASSTLSAEQFF
few TRBV18 CASSPGSVLADTQYF
NA TRBV7-9 CASSSSVGQIYGYTF
few TRBV28 CASSPGYPPYEQYF
few TRBV29-1 CSGGTGGTTNYGYTF
NA TRBV4-1 CASSQEELTDTQYF
few TRBV28 CASSTPGTGFNEQFF
NA TRBV28 CASSYDRSLYEQYF
few TRBV5-4 CASSLEGYEQYF
few TRBV9 CASSVALGANVLTF
few TRBV28 CASSLGTRGQQYF
few TRBV7-2 CASSSQSGSTDTQYF
NA TRBV29-1 CSAGQGVYYGYTF
few TRBV30 CAWSRGYNEQFF
few TRBV5-1 CASSQGTGPQETQYF
few TRBV19 CASSPKTSASTDTQYF
NA TRBV19 CASSISAGGQETQYF